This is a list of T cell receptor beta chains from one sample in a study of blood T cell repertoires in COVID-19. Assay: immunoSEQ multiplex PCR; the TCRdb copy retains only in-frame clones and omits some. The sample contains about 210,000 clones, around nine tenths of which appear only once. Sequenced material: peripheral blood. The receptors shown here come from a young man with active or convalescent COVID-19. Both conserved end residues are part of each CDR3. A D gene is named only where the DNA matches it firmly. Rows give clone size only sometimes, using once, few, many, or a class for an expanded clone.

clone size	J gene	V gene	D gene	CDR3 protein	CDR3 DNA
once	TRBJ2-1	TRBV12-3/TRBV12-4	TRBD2	CASSFGGYEQFF	TGTGCCAGCAGTTTCGGGGGGTATGAGCAGTTCTTC
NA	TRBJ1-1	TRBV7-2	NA	CASAVIRNTEAFF	TGTGCCAGCGCCGTCATCAGGAACACTGAAGCTTTCTTT
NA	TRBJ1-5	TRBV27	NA	CASSTRGGRNQPQHF	TGTGCCAGCAGTACCCGTGGCGGTCGCAATCAGCCCCAGCATTTT
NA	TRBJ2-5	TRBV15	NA	CATSRQRVETQYF	TGTGCCACCAGCAGACAACGCGTGGAGACCCAGTACTTC
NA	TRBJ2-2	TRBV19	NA	CASSPLRRVESGELFF	TGTGCCAGTAGTCCCTTAAGGAGGGTTGAGAGCGGGGAGCTGTTTTTT
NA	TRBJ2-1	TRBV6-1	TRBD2	CASSEVVGLLPDNEQFF	TGTGCCAGCAGTGAAGTTGTGGGACTATTGCCGGACAATGAGCAGTTCTTC
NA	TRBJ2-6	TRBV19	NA	CASSPRSGANVLTF	TGTGCCAGTAGTCCGCGCTCTGGGGCCAACGTCCTGACTTTC
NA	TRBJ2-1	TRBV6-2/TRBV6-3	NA	CASSLPLQGYNEQFF	TGTGCCAGCAGTCTTCCCCTCCAGGGCTACAATGAGCAGTTCTTC
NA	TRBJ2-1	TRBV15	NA	CATSRDIHNEQFF	TGTGCCACCAGCAGAGACATTCACAATGAGCAGTTCTTC
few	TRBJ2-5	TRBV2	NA	CASRRQETQYF	TGTGCCAGCAGGAGGCAAGAGACCCAGTACTTC
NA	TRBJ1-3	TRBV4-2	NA	CASSQPLGEGSGNTIYF	TGTGCCAGCAGCCAACCTCTAGGGGAGGGCTCTGGAAACACCATATATTTT
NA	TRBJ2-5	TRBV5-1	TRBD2	CASSRAGGPGETQYF	TGCGCCAGCAGCCGAGCGGGGGGCCCGGGAGAGACCCAGTACTTC
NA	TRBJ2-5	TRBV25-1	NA	CASSESERPYQETQYF	TGTGCCAGCAGTGAATCCGAGCGGCCGTACCAAGAGACCCAGTACTTC
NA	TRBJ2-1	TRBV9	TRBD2	CASSVSGRTREQFF	TGTGCCAGTTCTGTTAGCGGGAGGACGAGAGAGCAGTTCTTC
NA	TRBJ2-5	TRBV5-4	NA	CASSSTGSTQETQYF	TGTGCCAGCTCTAGTACAGGGAGTACTCAAGAGACCCAGTACTTC
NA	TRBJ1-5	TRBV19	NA	CASSIDPTIPHQPQHF	TGTGCCAGTAGTATAGATCCGACAATTCCTCACCAGCCCCAGCATTTT